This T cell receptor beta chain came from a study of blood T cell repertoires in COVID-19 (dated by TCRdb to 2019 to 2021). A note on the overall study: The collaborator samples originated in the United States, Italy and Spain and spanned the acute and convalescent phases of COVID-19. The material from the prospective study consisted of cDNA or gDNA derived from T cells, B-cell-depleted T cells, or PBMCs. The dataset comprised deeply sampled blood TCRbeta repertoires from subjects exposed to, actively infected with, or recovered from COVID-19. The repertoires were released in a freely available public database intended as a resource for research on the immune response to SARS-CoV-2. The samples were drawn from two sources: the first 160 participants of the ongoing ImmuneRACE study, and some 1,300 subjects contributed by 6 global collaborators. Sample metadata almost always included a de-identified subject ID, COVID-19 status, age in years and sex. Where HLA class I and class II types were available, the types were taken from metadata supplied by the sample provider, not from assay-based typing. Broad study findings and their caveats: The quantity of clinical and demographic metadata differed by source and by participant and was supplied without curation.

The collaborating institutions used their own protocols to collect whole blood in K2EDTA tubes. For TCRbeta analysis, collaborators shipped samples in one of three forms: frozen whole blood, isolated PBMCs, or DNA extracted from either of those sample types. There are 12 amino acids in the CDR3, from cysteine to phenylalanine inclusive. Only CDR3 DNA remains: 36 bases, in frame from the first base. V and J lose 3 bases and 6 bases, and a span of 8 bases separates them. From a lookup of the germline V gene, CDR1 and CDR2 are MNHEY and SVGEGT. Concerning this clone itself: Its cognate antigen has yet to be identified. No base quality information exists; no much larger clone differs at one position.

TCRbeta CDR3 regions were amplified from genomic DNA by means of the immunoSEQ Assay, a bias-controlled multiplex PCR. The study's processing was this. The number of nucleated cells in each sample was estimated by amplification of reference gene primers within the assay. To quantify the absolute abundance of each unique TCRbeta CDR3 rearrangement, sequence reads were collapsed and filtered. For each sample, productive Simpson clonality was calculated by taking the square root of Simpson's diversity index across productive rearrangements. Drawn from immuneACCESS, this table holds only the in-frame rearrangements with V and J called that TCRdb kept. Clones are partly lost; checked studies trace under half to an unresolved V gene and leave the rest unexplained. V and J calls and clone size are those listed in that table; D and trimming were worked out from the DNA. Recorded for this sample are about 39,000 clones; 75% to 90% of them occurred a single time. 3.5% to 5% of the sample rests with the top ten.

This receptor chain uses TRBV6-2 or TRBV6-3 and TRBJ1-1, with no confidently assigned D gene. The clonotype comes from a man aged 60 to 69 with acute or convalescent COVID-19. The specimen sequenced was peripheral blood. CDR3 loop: CASSYGGSEAFF. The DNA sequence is TGTGCCAGCAGTTATGGCGGCTCTGAAGCTTTCTTT.